What follows describes a single T cell receptor beta chain. Its antigen is not known. The entry originates in a study of CD8+CD57+ T cells in acquired aplastic anemia. For CDR3 and TCR beta VDJ profiling, genomic DNA was the template used. TCRdb ran MiXCR on the reads and lists one entry per CDR3 protein. This sample has approximately 160,000 distinct CDR3 sequences, with approximately 44% found just once. Findings of the study overall: Controls did not differ significantly from patients in CD8+ Simpson's diversity. There were some 30 CD8+ CDR3 sequences that occurred in both patients and controls.

CDR1 and CDR2 from the germline V gene are SQVTM and ANQGSEA. The length of the CDR3 is 14 residues. V shed 6 bases and J 4 bases; nucleotides not matched to a gene: 9. The sequence was obtained from a human donor in good health. What was sequenced was sorted CD4+, CD8+, or CD8+CD57+ T cells (not recorded which) from PBMCs. The gene calls are TRBV29-1 and TRBJ2-3; 8 nucleotides line up with TRBD1. In DNA, the CDR3 is TGCAGCGTCGACAGGGGAAGGTCGGCAGATACGCAGTATTTT. Protein product: CSVDRGRSADTQYF.